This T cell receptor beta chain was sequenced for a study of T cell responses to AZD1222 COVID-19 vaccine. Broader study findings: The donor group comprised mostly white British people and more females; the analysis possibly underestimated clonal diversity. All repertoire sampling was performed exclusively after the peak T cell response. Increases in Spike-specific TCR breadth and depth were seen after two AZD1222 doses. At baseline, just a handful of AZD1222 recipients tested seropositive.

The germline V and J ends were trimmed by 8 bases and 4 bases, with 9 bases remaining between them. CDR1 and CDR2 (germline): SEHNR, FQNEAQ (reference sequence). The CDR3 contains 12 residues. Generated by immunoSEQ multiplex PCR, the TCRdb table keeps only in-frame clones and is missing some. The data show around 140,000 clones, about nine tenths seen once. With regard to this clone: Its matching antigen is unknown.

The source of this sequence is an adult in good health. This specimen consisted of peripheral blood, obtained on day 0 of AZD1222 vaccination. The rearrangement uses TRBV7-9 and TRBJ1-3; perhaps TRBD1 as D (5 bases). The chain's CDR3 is CASGRTGNTIYF. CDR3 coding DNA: TGTGCCAGCGGTAGGACAGGAAACACCATATATTTT. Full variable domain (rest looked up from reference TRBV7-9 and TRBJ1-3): DTGVSQNPRHKITKRGQNVTFRCDPISEHNRLYWYRQTLGQGPEFLTYFQNEAQLEKSRLLSDRFSAERPKGSFSTLEIQRTEQGDSAMYLCASGRTGNTIYFGEGSWLTVV.